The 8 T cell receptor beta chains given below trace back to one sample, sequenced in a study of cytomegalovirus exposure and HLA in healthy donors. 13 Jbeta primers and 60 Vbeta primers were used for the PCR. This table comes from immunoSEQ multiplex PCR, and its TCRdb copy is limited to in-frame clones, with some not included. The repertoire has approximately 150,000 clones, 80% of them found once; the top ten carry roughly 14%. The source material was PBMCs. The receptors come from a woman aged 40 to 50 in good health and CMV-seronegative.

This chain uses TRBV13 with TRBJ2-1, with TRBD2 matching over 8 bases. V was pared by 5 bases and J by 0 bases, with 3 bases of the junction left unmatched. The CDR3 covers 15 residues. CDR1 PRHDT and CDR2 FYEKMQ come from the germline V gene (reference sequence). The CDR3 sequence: CASSLRGVSYNEQFF. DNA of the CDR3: TGTGCCAGCAGCCTGCGGGGGGTCTCCTACAATGAGCAGTTCTTC.

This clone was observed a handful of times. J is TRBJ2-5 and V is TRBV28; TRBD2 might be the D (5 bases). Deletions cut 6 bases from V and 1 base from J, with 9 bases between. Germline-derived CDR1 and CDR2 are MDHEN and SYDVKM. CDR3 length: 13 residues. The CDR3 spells CASRDFGQETQYF. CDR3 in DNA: TGTGCCAGCAGGGACTTTGGCCAAGAGACCCAGTACTTC.

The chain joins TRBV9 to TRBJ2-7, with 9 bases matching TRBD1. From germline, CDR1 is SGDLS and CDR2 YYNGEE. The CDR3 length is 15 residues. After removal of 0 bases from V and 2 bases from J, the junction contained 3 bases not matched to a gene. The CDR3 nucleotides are TGTGCCAGCAGCGTAGGTGGGACAGGGCCCTACGAGCAGTACTTC. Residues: CASSVGGTGPYEQYF.

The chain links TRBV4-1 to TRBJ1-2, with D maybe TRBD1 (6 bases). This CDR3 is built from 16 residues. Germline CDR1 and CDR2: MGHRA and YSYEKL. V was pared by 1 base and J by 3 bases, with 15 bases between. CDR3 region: CASSQVARQADYGYTF. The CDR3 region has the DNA TGCGCCAGCAGCCAAGTTGCCCGACAGGCGGACTATGGCTACACCTTC.

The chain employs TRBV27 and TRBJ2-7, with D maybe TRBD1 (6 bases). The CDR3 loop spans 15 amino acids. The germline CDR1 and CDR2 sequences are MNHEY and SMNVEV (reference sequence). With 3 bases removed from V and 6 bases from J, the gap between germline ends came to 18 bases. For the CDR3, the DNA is TGTGCCAGCAGTTTTTTCACCCTCGGGACACGCGAGCAGTACTTC. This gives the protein CASSFFTLGTREQYF.

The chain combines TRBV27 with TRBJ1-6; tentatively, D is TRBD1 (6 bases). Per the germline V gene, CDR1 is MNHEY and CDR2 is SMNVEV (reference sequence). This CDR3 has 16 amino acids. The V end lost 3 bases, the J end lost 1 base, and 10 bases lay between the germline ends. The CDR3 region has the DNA TGTGCCAGCAGTTTGAACGGACAGTCCTATAATTCACCCCTCCACTTT. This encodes CASSLNGQSYNSPLHF.

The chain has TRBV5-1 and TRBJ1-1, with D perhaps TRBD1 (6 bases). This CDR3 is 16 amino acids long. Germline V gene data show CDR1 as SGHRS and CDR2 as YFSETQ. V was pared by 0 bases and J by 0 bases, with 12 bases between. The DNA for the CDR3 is TGCGCCAGCAGCTTGGTTCTTGGGGGCTTGAACACTGAAGCTTTCTTT. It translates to CASSLVLGGLNTEAFF.

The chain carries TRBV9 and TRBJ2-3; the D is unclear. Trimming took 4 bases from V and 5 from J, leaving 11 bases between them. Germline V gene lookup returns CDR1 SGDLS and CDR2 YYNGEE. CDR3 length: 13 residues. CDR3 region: CASSFLIGDTQYF. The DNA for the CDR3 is TGTGCCAGCAGCTTCCTGATCGGAGATACGCAGTATTTT.